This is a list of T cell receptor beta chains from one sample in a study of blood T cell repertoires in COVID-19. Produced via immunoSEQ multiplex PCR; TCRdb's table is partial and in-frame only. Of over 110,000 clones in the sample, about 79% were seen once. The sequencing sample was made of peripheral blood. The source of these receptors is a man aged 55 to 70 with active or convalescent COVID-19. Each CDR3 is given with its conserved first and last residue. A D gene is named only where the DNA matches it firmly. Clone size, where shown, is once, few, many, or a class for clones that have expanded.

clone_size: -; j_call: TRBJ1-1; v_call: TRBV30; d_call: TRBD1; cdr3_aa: CAWRGPFTGGTEAFF; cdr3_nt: TGTGCCTGGAGAGGACCGTTTACAGGGGGCACTGAAGCTTTCTTT
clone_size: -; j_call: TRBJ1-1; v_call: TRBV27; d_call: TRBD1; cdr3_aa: CASSAQGAAEAFF; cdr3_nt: TGTGCCAGCAGTGCTCAGGGGGCGGCTGAAGCTTTCTTT
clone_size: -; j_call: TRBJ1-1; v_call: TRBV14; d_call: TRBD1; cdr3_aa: CASSQDWWAGGTEAFF; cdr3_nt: TGTGCCAGCAGCCAAGATTGGTGGGCAGGGGGCACTGAAGCTTTCTTT
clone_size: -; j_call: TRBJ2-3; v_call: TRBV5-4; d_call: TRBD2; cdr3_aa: CASSQPQGAGGLDTQYF; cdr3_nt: TGTGCCAGCAGCCAACCCCAAGGGGCGGGAGGGCTGGATACGCAGTATTTT
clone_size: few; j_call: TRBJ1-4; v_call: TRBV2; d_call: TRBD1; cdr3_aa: CASRGTGGREKLFF; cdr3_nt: TGTGCCAGCAGAGGGACAGGGGGCAGGGAAAAACTGTTTTTT
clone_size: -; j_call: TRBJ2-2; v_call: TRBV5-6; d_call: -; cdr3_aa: CASSPLPAGGGNTGELFF; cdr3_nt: TGTGCCAGCAGCCCCCTACCAGCGGGCGGAGGGAACACCGGGGAGCTGTTTTTT
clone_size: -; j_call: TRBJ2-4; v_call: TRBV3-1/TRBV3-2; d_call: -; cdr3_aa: CASSQDWARRNIQYF; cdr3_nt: TGTGCCAGCAGCCAAGATTGGGCTAGGAGGAACATTCAGTACTTC
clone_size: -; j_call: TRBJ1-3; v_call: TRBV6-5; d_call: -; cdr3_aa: CASSRQRALGNTIYF; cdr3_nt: TGTGCCAGCAGTAGACAGCGAGCCCTTGGAAACACCATATATTTT
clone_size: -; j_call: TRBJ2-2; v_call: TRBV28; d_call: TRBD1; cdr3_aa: CASSPETGRNTGELFF; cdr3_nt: TGTGCCAGCAGTCCGGAGACAGGGCGGAACACCGGGGAGCTGTTTTTT
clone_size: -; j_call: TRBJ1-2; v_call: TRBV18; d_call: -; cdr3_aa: CASSPAVGLGYGYTF; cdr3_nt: TGTGCCAGCTCCCCCGCTGTGGGGCTTGGGTACGGCTACACCTTC
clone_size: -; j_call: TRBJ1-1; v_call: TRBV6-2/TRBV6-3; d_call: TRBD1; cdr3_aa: CASSRTGNTEAFF; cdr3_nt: TGTGCCAGCAGTCGGACAGGCAACACTGAAGCTTTCTTT
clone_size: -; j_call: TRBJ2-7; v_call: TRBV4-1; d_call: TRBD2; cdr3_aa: CASSQLAGESSYEQYF; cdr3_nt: TGCGCCAGCAGCCAACTAGCGGGGGAAAGCTCCTACGAGCAGTACTTC
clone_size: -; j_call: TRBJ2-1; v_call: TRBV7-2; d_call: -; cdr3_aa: CASSLEGGVGYNEQFF; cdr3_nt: TGTGCCAGCAGCTTAGAAGGGGGGGTAGGCTACAATGAGCAGTTCTTC
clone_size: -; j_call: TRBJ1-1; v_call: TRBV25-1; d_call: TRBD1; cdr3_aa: CASSEDRGLDTEAFF; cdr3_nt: TGTGCCAGCAGTGAGGACAGGGGGCTGGATACTGAAGCTTTCTTT
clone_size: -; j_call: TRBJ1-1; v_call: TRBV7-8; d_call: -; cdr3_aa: CASSLGQGRYTEAFF; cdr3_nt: TGTGCCAGCAGCTTAGGGCAGGGGCGCTACACTGAAGCTTTCTTT
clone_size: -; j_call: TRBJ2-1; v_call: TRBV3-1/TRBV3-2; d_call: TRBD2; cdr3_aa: CASSKPGLAIGVHEQFF; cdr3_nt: TGTGCCAGCAGCAAACCGGGACTAGCAATCGGGGTCCATGAGCAGTTCTTC
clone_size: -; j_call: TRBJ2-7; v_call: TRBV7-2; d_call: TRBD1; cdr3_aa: CASSFGQGASEQYF; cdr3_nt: TGTGCCAGCAGCTTCGGACAGGGGGCGAGCGAGCAGTACTTC
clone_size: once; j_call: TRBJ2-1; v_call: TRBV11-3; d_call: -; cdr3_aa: CASSLFEGEQFF; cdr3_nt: TGTGCCAGCAGCTTATTTGAGGGTGAGCAGTTCTTC
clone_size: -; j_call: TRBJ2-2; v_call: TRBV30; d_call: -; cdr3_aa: CAWSGGQWSGELFF; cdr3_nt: TGTGCCTGGAGTGGCGGACAGTGGAGCGGGGAGCTGTTTTTT
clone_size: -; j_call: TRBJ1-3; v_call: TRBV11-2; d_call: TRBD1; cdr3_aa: CASSLSTGTVSGNTIYF; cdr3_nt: TGTGCCAGCAGCTTATCTACTGGGACAGTCTCTGGAAACACCATATATTTT
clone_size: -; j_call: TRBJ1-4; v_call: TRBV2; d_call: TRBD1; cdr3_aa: CASRWQGAEKLFF; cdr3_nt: TGTGCCAGCAGATGGCAGGGGGCTGAAAAACTGTTTTTT
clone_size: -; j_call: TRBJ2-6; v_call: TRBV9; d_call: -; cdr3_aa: CASSGGWSGANVLTF; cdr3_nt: TGTGCCAGCAGCGGGGGCTGGAGTGGGGCCAACGTCCTGACTTTC
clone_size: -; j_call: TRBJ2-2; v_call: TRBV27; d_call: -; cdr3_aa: CASSLSVGELFF; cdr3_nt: TGTGCCAGCAGTTTATCCGTCGGGGAGCTGTTTTTT
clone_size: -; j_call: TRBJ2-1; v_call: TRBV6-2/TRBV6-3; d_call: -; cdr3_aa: CASSNPGSYNEQFF; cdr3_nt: TGTGCCAGCAGTAACCCGGGGTCCTACAATGAGCAGTTCTTC
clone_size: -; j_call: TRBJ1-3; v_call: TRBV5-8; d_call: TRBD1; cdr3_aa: CASSLMWDSSSGNTIYF; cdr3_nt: TGTGCCAGCAGCTTGATGTGGGACAGCAGCTCTGGAAACACCATATATTTT
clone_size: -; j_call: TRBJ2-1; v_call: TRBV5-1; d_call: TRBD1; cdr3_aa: CASSLLPSGTGMNEQFF; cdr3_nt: TGCGCCAGCAGCTTGCTTCCCAGTGGGACAGGTATGAATGAGCAGTTCTTC
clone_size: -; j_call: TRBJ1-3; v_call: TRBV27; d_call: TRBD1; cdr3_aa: CASSLTGTGGNTIYF; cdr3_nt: TGTGCCAGCAGTTTAACCGGGACAGGGGGAAACACCATATATTTT
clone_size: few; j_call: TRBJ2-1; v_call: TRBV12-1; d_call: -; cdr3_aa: CASSFCQNNEQFF; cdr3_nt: TGTGCCAGCAGCTTTTGCCAGAACAATGAGCAGTTCTTC
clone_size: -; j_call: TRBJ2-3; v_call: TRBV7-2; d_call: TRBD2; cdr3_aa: CASSLNGRATTADTQYF; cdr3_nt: TGTGCCAGCAGCTTAAACGGGAGGGCTACGACGGCAGATACGCAGTATTTT
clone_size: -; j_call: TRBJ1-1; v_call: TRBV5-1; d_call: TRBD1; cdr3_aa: CASSLGQGGSFEAFF; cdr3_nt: TGCGCCAGCAGCCTCGGACAGGGAGGAAGTTTTGAAGCTTTCTTT
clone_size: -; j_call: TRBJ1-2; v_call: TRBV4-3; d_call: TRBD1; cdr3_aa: CASSQWTGDGYTF; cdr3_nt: TGCGCCAGCAGCCAATGGACAGGGGATGGCTACACCTTC
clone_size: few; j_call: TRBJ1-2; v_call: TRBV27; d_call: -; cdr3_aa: CASSLRGGGYNYGYTF; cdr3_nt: TGTGCCAGCAGTTTACGGGGTGGAGGGTATAACTATGGCTACACCTTC
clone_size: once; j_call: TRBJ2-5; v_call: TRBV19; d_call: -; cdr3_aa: CASSMGTQETQYF; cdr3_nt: TGTGCCAGTAGTATGGGGACTCAAGAGACCCAGTACTTC
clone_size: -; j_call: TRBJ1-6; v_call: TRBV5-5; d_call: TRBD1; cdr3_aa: CASSLGTGRNSPLHF; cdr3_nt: TGTGCCAGCAGCTTGGGGACAGGGAGGAATTCACCCCTCCACTTT
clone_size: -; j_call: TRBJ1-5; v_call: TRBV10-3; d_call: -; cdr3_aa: CAISVLEGVGQPQHF; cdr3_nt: TGTGCCATCAGTGTCCTAGAGGGGGTGGGGCAGCCCCAGCATTTT
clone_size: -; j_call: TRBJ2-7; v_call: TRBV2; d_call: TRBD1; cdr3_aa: CASGRTGGRDEQYF; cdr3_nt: TGTGCCAGCGGTCGGACAGGGGGCCGAGACGAGCAGTACTTC
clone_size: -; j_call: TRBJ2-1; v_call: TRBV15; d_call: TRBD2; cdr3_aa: CATSPFSRGEYNEQFF; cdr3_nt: TGTGCCACCAGCCCCTTCTCGCGGGGGGAATACAATGAGCAGTTCTTC
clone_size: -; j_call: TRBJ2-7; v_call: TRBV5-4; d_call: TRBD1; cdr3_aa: CASSLAWGRTGAPAEQYF; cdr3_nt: TGTGCCAGCAGCTTGGCGTGGGGCAGGACAGGGGCCCCCGCCGAGCAGTACTTC
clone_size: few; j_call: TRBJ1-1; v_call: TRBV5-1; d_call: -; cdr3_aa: CASRGSGQRLNTEAFF; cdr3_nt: TGCGCCAGCAGGGGGTCAGGACAGAGATTGAACACTGAAGCTTTCTTT
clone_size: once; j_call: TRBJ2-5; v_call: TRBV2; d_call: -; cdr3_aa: CASSEVDGAQETQYF; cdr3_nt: TGTGCCAGCAGTGAAGTGGATGGGGCCCAAGAGACCCAGTACTTC
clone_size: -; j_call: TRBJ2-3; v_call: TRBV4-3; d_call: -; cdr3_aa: CASSQAGIARTSTDTQYF; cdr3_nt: TGCGCCAGCAGCCAAGCGGGAATAGCTCGTACTAGCACAGATACGCAGTATTTT
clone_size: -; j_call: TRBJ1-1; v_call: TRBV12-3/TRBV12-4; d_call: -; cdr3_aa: CASSSDLEAFF; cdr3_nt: TGTGCCAGCAGCAGCGACCTTGAAGCTTTCTTT
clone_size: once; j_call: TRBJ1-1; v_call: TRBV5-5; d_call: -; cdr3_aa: CASSQGSNRGNTEAFF; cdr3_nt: TGTGCCAGCAGCCAGGGGTCGAACCGGGGGAACACTGAAGCTTTCTTT
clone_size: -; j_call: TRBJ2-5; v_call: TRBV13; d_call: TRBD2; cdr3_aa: CASSRSGTEQETQYF; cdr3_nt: TGTGCCAGCAGCCGAAGCGGGACGGAGCAAGAGACCCAGTACTTC
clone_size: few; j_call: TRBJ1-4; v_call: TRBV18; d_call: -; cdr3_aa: CASSLTGPGTLWFF; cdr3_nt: TGTGCCAGCTCACTAACCGGACCGGGGACATTGTGGTTTTTT
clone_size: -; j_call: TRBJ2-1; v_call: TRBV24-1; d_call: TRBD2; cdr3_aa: CATHGRGAGSYNEQFF; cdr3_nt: TGTGCCACCCATGGGAGGGGAGCAGGGTCCTACAATGAGCAGTTCTTC
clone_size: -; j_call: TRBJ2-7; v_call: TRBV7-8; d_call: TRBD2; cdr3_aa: CASSRAGGTYEQYF; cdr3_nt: TGTGCCAGCAGTAGAGCGGGGGGAACCTACGAGCAGTACTTC
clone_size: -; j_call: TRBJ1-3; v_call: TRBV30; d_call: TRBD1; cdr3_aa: CAWGQDIGNTIYF; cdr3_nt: TGTGCCTGGGGACAGGACATAGGAAACACCATATATTTT